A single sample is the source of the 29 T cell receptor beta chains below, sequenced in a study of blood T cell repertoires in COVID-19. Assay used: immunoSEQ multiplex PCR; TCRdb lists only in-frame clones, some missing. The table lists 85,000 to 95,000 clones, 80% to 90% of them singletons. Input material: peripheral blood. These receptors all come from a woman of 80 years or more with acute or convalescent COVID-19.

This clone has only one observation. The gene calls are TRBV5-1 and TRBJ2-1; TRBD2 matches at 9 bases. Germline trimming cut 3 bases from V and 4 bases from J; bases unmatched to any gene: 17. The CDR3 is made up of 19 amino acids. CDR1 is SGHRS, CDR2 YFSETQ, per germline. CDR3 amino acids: CASSSPTAPTSGEYNEQFF. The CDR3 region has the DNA TGCGCCAGCAGCTCACCGACGGCCCCGACTAGCGGCGAATACAATGAGCAGTTCTTC.

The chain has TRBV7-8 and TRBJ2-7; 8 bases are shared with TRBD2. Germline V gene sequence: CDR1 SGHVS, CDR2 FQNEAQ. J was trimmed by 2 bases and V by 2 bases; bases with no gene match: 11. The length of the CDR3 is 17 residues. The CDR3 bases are TGTGCCAGCAGCTTAACATCGGGCGGCGGGGGGACCTACGAGCAGTACTTC. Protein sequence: CASSLTSGGGGTYEQYF.

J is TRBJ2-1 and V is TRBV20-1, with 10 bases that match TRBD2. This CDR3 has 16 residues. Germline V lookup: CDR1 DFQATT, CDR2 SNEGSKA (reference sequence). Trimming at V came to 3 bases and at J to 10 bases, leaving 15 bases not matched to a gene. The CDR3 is CSASLSSGGPIEEQFF. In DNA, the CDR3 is TGCAGTGCTAGTCTCTCTAGCGGGGGCCCCATAGAAGAGCAGTTCTTC.

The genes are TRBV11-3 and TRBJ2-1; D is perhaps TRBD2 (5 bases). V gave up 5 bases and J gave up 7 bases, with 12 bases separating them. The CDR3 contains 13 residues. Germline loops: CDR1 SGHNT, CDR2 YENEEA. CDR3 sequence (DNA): TGTGCCAGCAGCCCCCCGGGGTGGAATGAGCAGTTCTTC. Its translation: CASSPPGWNEQFF.

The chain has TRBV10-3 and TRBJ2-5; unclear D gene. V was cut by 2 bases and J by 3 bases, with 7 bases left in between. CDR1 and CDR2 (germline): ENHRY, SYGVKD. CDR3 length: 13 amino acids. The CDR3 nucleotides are TGTGCCATCAGTGAGCCGCGAAAAGAGACCCAGTACTTC. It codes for CAISEPRKETQYF.

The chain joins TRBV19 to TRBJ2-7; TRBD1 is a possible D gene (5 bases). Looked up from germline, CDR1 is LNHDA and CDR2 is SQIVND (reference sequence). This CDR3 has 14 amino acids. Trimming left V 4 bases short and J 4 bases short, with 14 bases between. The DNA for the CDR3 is TGTGCCAGTAGTAAGCAGACAGACAGATACGAGCAGTACTTC. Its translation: CASSKQTDRYEQYF. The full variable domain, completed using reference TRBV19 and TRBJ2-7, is DGGITQSPKYLFRKEGQNVTLSCEQNLNHDAMYWYRQDPGQGLRLIYYSQIVNDFQKGDIAEGYSVSREKKESFPLTVTSAQKNPTAFYLCASSKQTDRYEQYFGPGTRLTVT.

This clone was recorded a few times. CDR3 coding DNA: TGTGCCTGGAGTGTACCGGGACAGGGTATCCAGCCCCAGCATTTT. Its translation: CAWSVPGQGIQPQHF. The chain carries TRBV30 and TRBJ1-5; 9 bases map to TRBD1. Germline values: CDR1 GTSNPN, CDR2 SVGIG (reference sequence). The junction had 7 bases not matched to a gene; V was cut back by 0 bases and J by 7 bases. The CDR3 totals 15 residues.

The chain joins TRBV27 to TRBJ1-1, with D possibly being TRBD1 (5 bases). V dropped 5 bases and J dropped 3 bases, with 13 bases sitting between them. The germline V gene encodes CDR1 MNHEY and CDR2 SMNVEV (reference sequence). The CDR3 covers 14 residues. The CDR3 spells CASSLEGRDTEAFF. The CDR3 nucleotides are TGTGCCAGCAGTCTTGAGGGGAGGGACACTGAAGCTTTCTTT.

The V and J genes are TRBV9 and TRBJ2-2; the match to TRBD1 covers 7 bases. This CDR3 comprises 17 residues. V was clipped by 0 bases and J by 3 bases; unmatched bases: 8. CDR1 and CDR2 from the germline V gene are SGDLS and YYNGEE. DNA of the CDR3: TGTGCCAGCAGCGTAGCTCAGGGGACAGCCTACACCGGGGAGCTGTTTTTT. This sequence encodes CASSVAQGTAYTGELFF.

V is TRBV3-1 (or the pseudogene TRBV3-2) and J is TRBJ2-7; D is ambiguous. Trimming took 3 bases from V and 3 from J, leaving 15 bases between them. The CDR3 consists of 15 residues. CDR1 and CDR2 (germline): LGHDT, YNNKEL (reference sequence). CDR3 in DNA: TGTGCCAGCAGCCAGTATCGCGAAAAAAACTACGAGCAGTACTTC. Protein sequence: CASSQYREKNYEQYF.

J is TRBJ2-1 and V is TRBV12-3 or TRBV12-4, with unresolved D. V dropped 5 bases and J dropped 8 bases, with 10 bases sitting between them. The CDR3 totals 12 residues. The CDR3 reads CASSPLIDEQFF. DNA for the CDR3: TGTGCCAGCAGTCCCCTCATAGATGAGCAGTTCTTC.

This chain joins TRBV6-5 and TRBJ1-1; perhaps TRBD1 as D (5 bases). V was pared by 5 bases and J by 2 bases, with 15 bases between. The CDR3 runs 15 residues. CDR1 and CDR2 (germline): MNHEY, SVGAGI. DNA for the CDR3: TGTGCCAGCAGTCGAACCGGGGGGGGAAACACTGAAGCTTTCTTT. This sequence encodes CASSRTGGGNTEAFF.

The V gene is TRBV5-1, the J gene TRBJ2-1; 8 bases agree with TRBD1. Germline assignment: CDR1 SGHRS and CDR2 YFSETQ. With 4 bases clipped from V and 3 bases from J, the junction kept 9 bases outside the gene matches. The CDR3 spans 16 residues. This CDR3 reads CASSGILGTGYNEQFF. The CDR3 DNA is TGCGCCAGCAGCGGGATCCTCGGGACAGGCTACAATGAGCAGTTCTTC.

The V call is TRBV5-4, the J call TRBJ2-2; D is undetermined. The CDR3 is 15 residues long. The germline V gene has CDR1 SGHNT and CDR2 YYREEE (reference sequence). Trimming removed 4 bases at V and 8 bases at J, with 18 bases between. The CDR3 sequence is CASSRDFYAGGELFF. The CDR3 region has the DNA TGTGCCAGCAGCCGTGACTTCTATGCCGGTGGGGAGCTGTTTTTT.

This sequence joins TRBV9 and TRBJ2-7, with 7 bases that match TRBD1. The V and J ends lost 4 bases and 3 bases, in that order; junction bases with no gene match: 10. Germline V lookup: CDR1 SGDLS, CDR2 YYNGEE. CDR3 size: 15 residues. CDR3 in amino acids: CASSPYPGTVYEQYF. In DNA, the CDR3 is TGTGCCAGCAGCCCATACCCCGGGACAGTCTACGAGCAGTACTTC.

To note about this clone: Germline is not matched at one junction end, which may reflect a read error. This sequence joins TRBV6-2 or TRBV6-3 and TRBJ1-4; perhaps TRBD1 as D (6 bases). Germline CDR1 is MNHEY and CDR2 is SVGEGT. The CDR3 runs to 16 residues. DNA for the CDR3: TGTGCCAGCAGTTTCCCCCCCGGGACAACTATTGAAAAACTGTTTTTT. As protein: CASSFPPGTTIEKLFF.

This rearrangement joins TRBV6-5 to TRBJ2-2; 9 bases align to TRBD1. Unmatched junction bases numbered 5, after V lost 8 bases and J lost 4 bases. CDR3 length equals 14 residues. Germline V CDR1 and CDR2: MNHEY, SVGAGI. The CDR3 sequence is CASARDRVTGELFF. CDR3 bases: TGTGCCAGCGCTAGGGACAGGGTCACCGGGGAGCTGTTTTTT.

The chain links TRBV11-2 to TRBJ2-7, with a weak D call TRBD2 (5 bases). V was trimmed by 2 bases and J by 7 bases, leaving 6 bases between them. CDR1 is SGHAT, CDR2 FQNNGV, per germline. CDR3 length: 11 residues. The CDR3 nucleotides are TGTGCCAGCAGCTTATCGGGGGAGCAGTACTTC. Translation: CASSLSGEQYF.

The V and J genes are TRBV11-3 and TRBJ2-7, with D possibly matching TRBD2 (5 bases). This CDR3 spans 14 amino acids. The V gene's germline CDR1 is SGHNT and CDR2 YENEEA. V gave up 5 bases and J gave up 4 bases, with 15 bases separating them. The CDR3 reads CASSPRGSGYEQYF. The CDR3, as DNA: TGTGCCAGCAGCCCCCGGGGTTCGGGATACGAGCAGTACTTC.

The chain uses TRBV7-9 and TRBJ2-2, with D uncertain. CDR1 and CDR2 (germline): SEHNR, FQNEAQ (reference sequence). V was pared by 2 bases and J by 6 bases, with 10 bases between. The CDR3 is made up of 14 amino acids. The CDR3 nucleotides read TGTGCCAGCAGCTTAAACGGCGAGGCCGGGGAGCTGTTTTTT. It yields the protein CASSLNGEAGELFF.

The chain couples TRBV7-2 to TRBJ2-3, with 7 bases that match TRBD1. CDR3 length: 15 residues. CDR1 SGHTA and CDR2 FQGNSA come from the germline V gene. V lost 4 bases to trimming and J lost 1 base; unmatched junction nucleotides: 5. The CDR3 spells CASSSTGAGTDTQYF. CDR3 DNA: TGTGCCAGCAGCTCCACAGGGGCGGGCACAGATACGCAGTATTTT.

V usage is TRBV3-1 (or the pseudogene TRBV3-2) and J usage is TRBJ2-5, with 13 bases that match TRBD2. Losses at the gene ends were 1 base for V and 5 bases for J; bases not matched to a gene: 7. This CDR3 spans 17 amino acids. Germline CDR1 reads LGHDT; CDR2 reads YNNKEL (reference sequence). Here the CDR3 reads CASSQAVLAGGEETQYF. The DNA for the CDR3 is TGTGCCAGCAGCCAAGCGGTACTAGCGGGAGGGGAGGAGACCCAGTACTTC.

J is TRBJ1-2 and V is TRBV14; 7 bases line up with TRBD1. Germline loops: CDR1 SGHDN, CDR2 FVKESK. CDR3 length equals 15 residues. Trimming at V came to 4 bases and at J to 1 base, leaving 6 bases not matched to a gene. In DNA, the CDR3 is TGTGCCAGCAGCCTCCGACAGGGATATAACTATGGCTACACCTTC. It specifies CASSLRQGYNYGYTF.

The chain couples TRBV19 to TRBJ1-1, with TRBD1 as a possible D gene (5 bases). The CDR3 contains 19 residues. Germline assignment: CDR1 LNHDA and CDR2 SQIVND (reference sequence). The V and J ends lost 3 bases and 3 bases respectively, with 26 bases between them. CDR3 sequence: CASSIPNNLDRLFHTEAFF. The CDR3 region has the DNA TGTGCCAGTAGTATCCCGAATAACCTCGACAGATTATTCCACACTGAAGCTTTCTTT.

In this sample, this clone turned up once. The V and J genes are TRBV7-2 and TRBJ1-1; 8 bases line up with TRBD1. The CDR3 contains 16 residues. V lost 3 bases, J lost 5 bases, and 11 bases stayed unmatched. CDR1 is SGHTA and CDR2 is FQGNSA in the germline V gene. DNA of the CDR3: TGTGCCAGCAGCTTCGGAGGCAGGGGGCAGGGGACTGAAGCTTTCTTT. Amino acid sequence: CASSFGGRGQGTEAFF.

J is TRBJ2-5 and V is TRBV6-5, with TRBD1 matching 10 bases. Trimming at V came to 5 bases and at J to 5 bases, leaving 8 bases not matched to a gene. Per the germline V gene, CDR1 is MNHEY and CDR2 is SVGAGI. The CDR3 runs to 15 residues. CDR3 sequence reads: CASSLRQGARETQYF. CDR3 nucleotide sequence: TGTGCCAGCAGTCTCCGACAGGGGGCGCGGGAGACCCAGTACTTC.

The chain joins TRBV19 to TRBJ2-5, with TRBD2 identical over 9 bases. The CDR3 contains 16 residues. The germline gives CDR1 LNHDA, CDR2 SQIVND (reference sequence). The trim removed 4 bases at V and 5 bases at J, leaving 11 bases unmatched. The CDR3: CASSTHKAGGPETQYF. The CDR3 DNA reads TGTGCCAGTAGTACCCACAAGGCGGGAGGGCCTGAGACCCAGTACTTC.

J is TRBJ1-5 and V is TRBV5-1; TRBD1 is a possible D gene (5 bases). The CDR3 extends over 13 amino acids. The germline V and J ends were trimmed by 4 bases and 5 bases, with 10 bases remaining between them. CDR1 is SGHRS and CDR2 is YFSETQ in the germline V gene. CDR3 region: CASSPGSDQPQHF. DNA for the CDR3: TGCGCCAGCAGCCCAGGGTCGGATCAGCCCCAGCATTTT.

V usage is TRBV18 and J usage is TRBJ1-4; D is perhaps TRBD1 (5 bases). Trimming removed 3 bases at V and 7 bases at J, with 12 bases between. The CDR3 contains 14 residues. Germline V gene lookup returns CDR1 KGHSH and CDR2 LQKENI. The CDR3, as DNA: TGTGCCAGCTCACCTGGACAATTGCCTGAAAAACTGTTTTTT. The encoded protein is CASSPGQLPEKLFF.